This TCR beta chain came from a study of T cells in Graves' hyperthyroidism and ophthalmopathy. Study-level results: Researchers found most expanded thyroid clonotypes above 0.001 in blood as well.

This clonotype occurred a few times. The antigen remains undetermined. Since a much larger clone is just one base distant, this may be a read error. RNA transcripts gave rise to amplified TCR beta CDR3 regions. An initial round of RT-PCR targeting the TCR CDR3 relied on the HTBI primer set. TCRdb re-analysed the multiplex PCR reads in MiXCR, keeping a single row per CDR3 protein. The table shows some 350,000 distinct CDR3 sequences, with 19% occurring only once. V lost 0 bases and J lost 13, with 19 bases in between. CDR1 is SGHAT, CDR2 FQNNGV, per germline. There are 14 residues in the CDR3. The sequenced sample consisted of blood. The chain carries TRBV11-2 and TRBJ2-7; D possibly corresponds to TRBD1 (6 bases). The receptor comes from a woman in her late teens or twenties with Graves' hyperthyroidism. CDR3 in amino acids: CASSLDVLGGRGYF. In nucleotides, the CDR3 is TGTGCCAGCAGCTTAGATGTCCTAGGTGGCAGGGGTTACTTC.